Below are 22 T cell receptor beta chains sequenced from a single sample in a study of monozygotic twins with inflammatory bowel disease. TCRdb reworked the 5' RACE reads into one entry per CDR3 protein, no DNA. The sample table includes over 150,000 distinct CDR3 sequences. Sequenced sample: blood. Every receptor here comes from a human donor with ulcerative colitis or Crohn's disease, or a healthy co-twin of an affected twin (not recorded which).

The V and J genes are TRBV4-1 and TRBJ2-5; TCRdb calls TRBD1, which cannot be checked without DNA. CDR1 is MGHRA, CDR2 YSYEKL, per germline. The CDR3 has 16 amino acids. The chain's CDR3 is CASSQDNQGAGETQYF.

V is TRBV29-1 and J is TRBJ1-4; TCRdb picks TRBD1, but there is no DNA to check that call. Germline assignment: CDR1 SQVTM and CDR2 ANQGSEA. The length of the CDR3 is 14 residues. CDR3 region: CSVSTGMSNEKLFF. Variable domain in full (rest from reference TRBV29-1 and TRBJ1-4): SAVISQKPSRDICQRGTSLTIQCQVDSQVTMMFWYRQQPGQSLTLIATANQGSEATYESGFVIDKFPISRPNLTFSTLTVSNMSPEDSSIYLCSVSTGMSNEKLFFGSGTQLSVL.

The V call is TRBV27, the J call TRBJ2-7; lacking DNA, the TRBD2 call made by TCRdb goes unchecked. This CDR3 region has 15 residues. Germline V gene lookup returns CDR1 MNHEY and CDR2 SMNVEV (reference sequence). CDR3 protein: CASSVTSGGHYEQYF.

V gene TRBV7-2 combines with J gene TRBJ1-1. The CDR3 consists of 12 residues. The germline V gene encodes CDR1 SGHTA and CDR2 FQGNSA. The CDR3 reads CASSLNGFVAFF.

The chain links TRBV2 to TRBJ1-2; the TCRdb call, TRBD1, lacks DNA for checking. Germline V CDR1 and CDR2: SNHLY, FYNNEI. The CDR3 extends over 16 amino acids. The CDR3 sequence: CASSWDSLLYDYGYTF. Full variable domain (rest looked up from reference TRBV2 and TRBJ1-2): EPEVTQTPSHQVTQMGQEVILRCVPISNHLYFYWYRQILGQKVEFLVSFYNNEISEKSEIFDDQFSVERPDGSNFTLKIRSTKLEDSAMYFCASSWDSLLYDYGYTFGSGTRLTVV.

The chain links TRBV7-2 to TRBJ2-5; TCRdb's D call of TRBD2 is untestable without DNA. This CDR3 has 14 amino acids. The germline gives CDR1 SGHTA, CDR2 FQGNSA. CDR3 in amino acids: CASSPTLGEETQYF.

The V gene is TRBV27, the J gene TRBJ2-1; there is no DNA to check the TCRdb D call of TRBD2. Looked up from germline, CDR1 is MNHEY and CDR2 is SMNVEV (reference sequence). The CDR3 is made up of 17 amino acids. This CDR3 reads CASSLAPSGVPSNEQFF.

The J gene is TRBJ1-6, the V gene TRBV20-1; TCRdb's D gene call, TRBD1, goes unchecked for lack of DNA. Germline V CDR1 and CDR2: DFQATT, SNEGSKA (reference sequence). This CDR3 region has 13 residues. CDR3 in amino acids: CSAPTGVGSPLHF.

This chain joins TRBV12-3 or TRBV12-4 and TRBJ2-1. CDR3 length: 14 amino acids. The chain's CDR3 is CASSSPRSYNEQFF.

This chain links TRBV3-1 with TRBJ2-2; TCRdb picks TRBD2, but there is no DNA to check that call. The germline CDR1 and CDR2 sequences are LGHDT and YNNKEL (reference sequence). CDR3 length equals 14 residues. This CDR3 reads CASSQDSGARELFF.

CDR3 loop: CSARDPGARDEKLFF. The chain joins TRBV20-1 to TRBJ1-4; the TCRdb call, TRBD1, lacks DNA for checking. The length of the CDR3 is 15 residues. Germline V gene lookup returns CDR1 DFQATT and CDR2 SNEGSKA (reference sequence).

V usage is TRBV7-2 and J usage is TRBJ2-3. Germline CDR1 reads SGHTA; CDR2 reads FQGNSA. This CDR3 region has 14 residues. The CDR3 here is CASSLSSVTDTQYF.

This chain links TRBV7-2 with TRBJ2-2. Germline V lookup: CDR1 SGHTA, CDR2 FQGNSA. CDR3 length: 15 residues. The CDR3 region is CASSLVLSVTGELFF.

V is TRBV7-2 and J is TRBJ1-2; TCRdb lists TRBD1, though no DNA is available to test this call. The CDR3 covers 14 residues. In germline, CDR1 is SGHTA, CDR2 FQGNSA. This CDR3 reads CASSKEVRGDGYTF.

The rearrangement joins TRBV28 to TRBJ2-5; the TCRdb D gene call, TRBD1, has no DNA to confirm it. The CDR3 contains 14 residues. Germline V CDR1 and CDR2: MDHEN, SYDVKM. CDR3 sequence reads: CASSPAGILETQYF.

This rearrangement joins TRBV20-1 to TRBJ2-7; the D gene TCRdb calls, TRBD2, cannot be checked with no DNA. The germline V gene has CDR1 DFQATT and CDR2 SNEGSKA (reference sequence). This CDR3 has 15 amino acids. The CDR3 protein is CSARVAAGGTYEQYF.

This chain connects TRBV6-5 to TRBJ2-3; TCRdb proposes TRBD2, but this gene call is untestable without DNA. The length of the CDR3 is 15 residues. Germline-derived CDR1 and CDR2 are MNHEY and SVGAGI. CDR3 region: CASSYSSPGGDTQYF.

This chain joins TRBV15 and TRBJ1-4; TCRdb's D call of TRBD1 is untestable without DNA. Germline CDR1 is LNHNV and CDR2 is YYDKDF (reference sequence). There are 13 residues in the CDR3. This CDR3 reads CATTGRAREKLFF.

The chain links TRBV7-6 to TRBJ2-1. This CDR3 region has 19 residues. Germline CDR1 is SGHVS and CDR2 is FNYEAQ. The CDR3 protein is CASSLGKVEEEISRGEQFF.

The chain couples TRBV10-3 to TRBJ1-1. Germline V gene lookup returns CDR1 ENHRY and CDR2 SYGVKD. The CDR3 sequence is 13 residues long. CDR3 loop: CAISVGQNTEAFF.

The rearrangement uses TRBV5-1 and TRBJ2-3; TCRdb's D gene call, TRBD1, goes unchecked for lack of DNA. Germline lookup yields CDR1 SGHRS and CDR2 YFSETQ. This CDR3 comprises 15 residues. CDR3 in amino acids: CASSLRTPYWDTQYF.

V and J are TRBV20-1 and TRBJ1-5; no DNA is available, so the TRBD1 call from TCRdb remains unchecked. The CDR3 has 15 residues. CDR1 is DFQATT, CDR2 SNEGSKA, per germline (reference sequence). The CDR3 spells CSASLGQGASEPQHF.